These T cell receptor beta chains were read from a single sample in a study of control samples from healthy donors and cancer patients. Measured with immunoSEQ multiplex PCR; TCRdb has only the in-frame clones, and not every one. The repertoire includes 110,000 to 150,000 clones, over 90% of them detected once, and approximately 15% sits in the top ten. Specimen: PBMCs. Receptors were obtained from a man between 60 and 75 years old with colorectal cancer. Each CDR3 is given with its conserved first and last residue. Fields, in order: clone size, V gene, J gene, D gene, CDR3 DNA, CDR3 protein. The D gene is left open where the match is weak. Size is stated for part of the rows, as once, few or many counts, or as a class when the clone is expanded.

abundance: NA
v_gene: TRBV5-4
j_gene: TRBJ2-7
d_gene: NA
CDR3nt: TGTGCCAGCAGCTTGGCAGCGGGCGGGGCGGATTACGAGCAGTACTTC
CDR3aa: CASSLAAGGADYEQYF

abundance: once
v_gene: TRBV30
j_gene: TRBJ1-6
d_gene: NA
CDR3nt: TGTGCCTGGAGTAGGGCGGGAGATTCACCCCTCCACTTT
CDR3aa: CAWSRAGDSPLHF

abundance: few
v_gene: TRBV15
j_gene: TRBJ1-1
d_gene: NA
CDR3nt: TGTGCCACCAGCAAGGAGGCGGGCTGGGGGTCTGAAGCTTTCTTT
CDR3aa: CATSKEAGWGSEAFF

abundance: NA
v_gene: TRBV12-3/TRBV12-4
j_gene: TRBJ2-5
d_gene: NA
CDR3nt: TGTGCCAGCAGTGGGGAGACCCAGTACTTC
CDR3aa: CASSGETQYF

abundance: NA
v_gene: TRBV4-2
j_gene: TRBJ1-1
d_gene: NA
CDR3nt: TGTGCCAGCAGCCAAGAGCTGGAGCTTAACACTGAAGCTTTCTTT
CDR3aa: CASSQELELNTEAFF

abundance: NA
v_gene: TRBV7-6
j_gene: TRBJ1-1
d_gene: NA
CDR3nt: TGTGCCAGCAGCTTAAGGACAGCCTTTAACACTGAAGCTTTCTTT
CDR3aa: CASSLRTAFNTEAFF

abundance: NA
v_gene: TRBV5-1
j_gene: TRBJ2-7
d_gene: TRBD2
CDR3nt: TGCGCCAGCAGTCAGGCGGGACTAGCGGGGTCCTACGAGCAGTACTTC
CDR3aa: CASSQAGLAGSYEQYF

abundance: NA
v_gene: TRBV9
j_gene: TRBJ2-3
d_gene: NA
CDR3nt: TGTGCCAGCAGCGTCGGGACAGATACGCAGTATTTT
CDR3aa: CASSVGTDTQYF

abundance: NA
v_gene: TRBV29-1
j_gene: TRBJ1-1
d_gene: NA
CDR3nt: TGCAGCGTTGCGGTCAGGGCGGACACTGAAGCTTTCTTT
CDR3aa: CSVAVRADTEAFF

abundance: NA
v_gene: TRBV5-4
j_gene: TRBJ2-7
d_gene: TRBD1
CDR3nt: TGTGCCAGCAGCGGCCCCGGGACAGGGGTATTCTACGAGCAGTACTTC
CDR3aa: CASSGPGTGVFYEQYF

abundance: NA
v_gene: TRBV4-3
j_gene: TRBJ2-7
d_gene: NA
CDR3nt: TGCGCCAGCAGCCAGGACTCGGGGGAGCAGTACTTC
CDR3aa: CASSQDSGEQYF

abundance: NA
v_gene: TRBV29-1
j_gene: TRBJ2-5
d_gene: NA
CDR3nt: TGCAGCGTCCGCGGGTCCCTGGGCGAGACCCAGTACTTC
CDR3aa: CSVRGSLGETQYF

abundance: NA
v_gene: TRBV6-5
j_gene: TRBJ2-5
d_gene: NA
CDR3nt: TGTGCCAGCAGTTTAGGAGTCCGGGAGACCCAGTACTTC
CDR3aa: CASSLGVRETQYF

abundance: NA
v_gene: TRBV5-1
j_gene: TRBJ1-5
d_gene: TRBD1
CDR3nt: TGCGCCAGCAGCTTAGGGACAGCTCCTAATCAGCCCCAGCATTTT
CDR3aa: CASSLGTAPNQPQHF

abundance: NA
v_gene: TRBV19
j_gene: TRBJ1-4
d_gene: NA
CDR3nt: TGTGCCAGTAGTCTCCGTGTGGGAAAACTGTTTTTT
CDR3aa: CASSLRVGKLFF

abundance: NA
v_gene: TRBV7-8
j_gene: TRBJ2-7
d_gene: NA
CDR3nt: TGTGCCAGCAGCTTCGAGTTCTCCTACGAGCAGTACTTC
CDR3aa: CASSFEFSYEQYF

abundance: NA
v_gene: TRBV30
j_gene: TRBJ1-2
d_gene: NA
CDR3nt: TGTGCCTGGAGCCAGGAGCTTAGGGTCGGCTACACCTTC
CDR3aa: CAWSQELRVGYTF

abundance: NA
v_gene: TRBV27
j_gene: TRBJ1-1
d_gene: NA
CDR3nt: TGTGCCAGCAGTTTACGCTGGGCCGACAGAGCTTTCTTT
CDR3aa: CASSLRWADRAFF

abundance: NA
v_gene: TRBV6-5
j_gene: TRBJ2-7
d_gene: NA
CDR3nt: TGTGCCAGCAGTTACTCCCCCGGGGAGGACGAGCAGTACTTC
CDR3aa: CASSYSPGEDEQYF

abundance: NA
v_gene: TRBV6-5
j_gene: TRBJ2-5
d_gene: NA
CDR3nt: TGTGCCAGCAGTTACTTCGGGACTGAGGAGACCCAGTACTTC
CDR3aa: CASSYFGTEETQYF

abundance: NA
v_gene: TRBV5-4
j_gene: TRBJ2-7
d_gene: NA
CDR3nt: TGTGCCAGCAGCTTCGGAGACAGCGAGCAGTACTTC
CDR3aa: CASSFGDSEQYF

abundance: few
v_gene: TRBV6-1
j_gene: TRBJ1-1
d_gene: TRBD1
CDR3nt: TGTGCCAGCAGTGGCCCCCCGGGACAGGGGCGACATGACACTGAAGCTTTCTTT
CDR3aa: CASSGPPGQGRHDTEAFF

abundance: NA
v_gene: TRBV3-1/TRBV3-2
j_gene: TRBJ1-1
d_gene: NA
CDR3nt: TGTGCCAGCAGCCACCAGGAGAACACTGAAGCTTTCTTT
CDR3aa: CASSHQENTEAFF

abundance: NA
v_gene: TRBV7-8
j_gene: TRBJ1-2
d_gene: NA
CDR3nt: TGTGCCAGCAGCTCCCGCGATACGAGCTATGGCTACACCTTC
CDR3aa: CASSSRDTSYGYTF

abundance: once
v_gene: TRBV4-3
j_gene: TRBJ2-1
d_gene: TRBD2
CDR3nt: TGCGCCAGCAGCCCTCGACTAGCGGGGGCGGATGAGCAGTTCTTC
CDR3aa: CASSPRLAGADEQFF

abundance: NA
v_gene: TRBV3-1/TRBV3-2
j_gene: TRBJ1-5
d_gene: NA
CDR3nt: TGTGCCAGCAGCCAAGATGGGGGGGGAGGGATGCGGAATCAGCCCCAGCATTTT
CDR3aa: CASSQDGGGGMRNQPQHF

abundance: NA
v_gene: TRBV2
j_gene: TRBJ2-3
d_gene: NA
CDR3nt: TGTGCCAGCAGTGAAAATCCGAGCGGGAGCACAGATACGCAGTATTTT
CDR3aa: CASSENPSGSTDTQYF

abundance: NA
v_gene: TRBV4-3
j_gene: TRBJ2-2
d_gene: TRBD2
CDR3nt: TGCGCCAGCAGCCAAGAGACTAGCGGGGGGGATACGCTGAACACCGGGGAGCTGTTTTTT
CDR3aa: CASSQETSGGDTLNTGELFF

abundance: NA
v_gene: TRBV19
j_gene: TRBJ1-2
d_gene: TRBD1
CDR3nt: TGTGCCAGTACCCTGCCCGGACAGGGACGCTATGGCTACACCTTC
CDR3aa: CASTLPGQGRYGYTF

abundance: NA
v_gene: TRBV21-1
j_gene: TRBJ1-1
d_gene: NA
CDR3nt: TGTGCCAGCAGCACCTCCTGGGGCAGGGGGCTGCCGGAAGCTTTCTTT
CDR3aa: CASSTSWGRGLPEAFF

abundance: NA
v_gene: TRBV7-9
j_gene: TRBJ2-1
d_gene: NA
CDR3nt: TGTGCCAGCAGCCCAGATGACAGCAATGAGCAGTTCTTC
CDR3aa: CASSPDDSNEQFF

abundance: NA
v_gene: TRBV25-1
j_gene: TRBJ1-5
d_gene: NA
CDR3nt: TGTGCCAGCAGGGGGGACACTCATCAGCCCCAGCATTTT
CDR3aa: CASRGDTHQPQHF

abundance: NA
v_gene: TRBV28
j_gene: TRBJ2-3
d_gene: TRBD1
CDR3nt: TGTGCCAGCAGTTCGGGACAGAGCACAGATACGCAGTATTTT
CDR3aa: CASSSGQSTDTQYF

abundance: NA
v_gene: TRBV11-3
j_gene: TRBJ1-3
d_gene: NA
CDR3nt: TGTGCCAGCAGCTTAGATGCCAGCTCTGGAAACACCATATATTTT
CDR3aa: CASSLDASSGNTIYF

abundance: NA
v_gene: TRBV28
j_gene: TRBJ2-7
d_gene: NA
CDR3nt: TGTGCCAGCAGCCCAGATGGGAGAGGCTCCTACGAGCAGTACTTC
CDR3aa: CASSPDGRGSYEQYF

abundance: NA
v_gene: TRBV19
j_gene: TRBJ1-5
d_gene: TRBD1
CDR3nt: TGTGCCAGTAGTACTTCCGGGACAGGGAGCAATCAGCCCCAGCATTTT
CDR3aa: CASSTSGTGSNQPQHF

abundance: NA
v_gene: TRBV6-5
j_gene: TRBJ1-2
d_gene: NA
CDR3nt: TGTGCCAGCAGTTACGGATCACATGGCTACACCTTC
CDR3aa: CASSYGSHGYTF

abundance: NA
v_gene: TRBV7-9
j_gene: TRBJ2-5
d_gene: NA
CDR3nt: TGTGCCAGCAGCTTAGAGACGGACCAGAGGGGGACCCAGTACTTC
CDR3aa: CASSLETDQRGTQYF

abundance: NA
v_gene: TRBV30
j_gene: TRBJ1-2
d_gene: NA
CDR3nt: TGTGCCTGGAGTGGTCCAGGCCTAGCGAGGGGCTACACCTTC
CDR3aa: CAWSGPGLARGYTF

abundance: NA
v_gene: TRBV19
j_gene: TRBJ1-1
d_gene: TRBD1
CDR3nt: TGTGCCAGTAGTGTTACAGGGGGCGGGAACACTGAAGCTTTCTTT
CDR3aa: CASSVTGGGNTEAFF

abundance: NA
v_gene: TRBV29-1
j_gene: TRBJ1-2
d_gene: TRBD1
CDR3nt: TGCAGCGTTGATTTCGGACAGGGTTATGGCTACACCTTC
CDR3aa: CSVDFGQGYGYTF

abundance: NA
v_gene: TRBV7-9
j_gene: TRBJ2-7
d_gene: TRBD1
CDR3nt: TGTGCCAGCAGCTTTCAGGGGGCCGGACCTTACGAGCAGTACTTC
CDR3aa: CASSFQGAGPYEQYF

abundance: NA
v_gene: TRBV27
j_gene: TRBJ1-5
d_gene: TRBD1
CDR3nt: TGTGCCAGCAGTTCACGACAGGGGCGCCTGACCGCTGAGCCCCAGCATTTT
CDR3aa: CASSSRQGRLTAEPQHF

abundance: NA
v_gene: TRBV19
j_gene: TRBJ2-7
d_gene: NA
CDR3nt: TGTGCCAGTAGTATAGCGGTGTCCTACGAGCAGTACTTC
CDR3aa: CASSIAVSYEQYF

abundance: NA
v_gene: TRBV30
j_gene: TRBJ2-7
d_gene: NA
CDR3nt: TGTGCCTGGAGTGTCGGTACTAGTGGGCCCTACGAGCAGTACTTC
CDR3aa: CAWSVGTSGPYEQYF

abundance: NA
v_gene: TRBV3-1/TRBV3-2
j_gene: TRBJ1-2
d_gene: TRBD1
CDR3nt: TGTGCCAGCAGCCAAGATTGGGACAGGGGGGGGCGTGGCTACACCTTC
CDR3aa: CASSQDWDRGGRGYTF

abundance: NA
v_gene: TRBV4-3
j_gene: TRBJ2-7
d_gene: NA
CDR3nt: TGCGCCAGCAGCCAAGATACACGGGGACCCTACGAGCAGTACTTC
CDR3aa: CASSQDTRGPYEQYF

abundance: once
v_gene: TRBV7-2
j_gene: TRBJ2-7
d_gene: NA
CDR3nt: TGTGCCAGCAGCTTATCGGGCTTAGGCTCCTACGAGCAGTACTTC
CDR3aa: CASSLSGLGSYEQYF

abundance: NA
v_gene: TRBV27
j_gene: TRBJ1-6
d_gene: NA
CDR3nt: TGTGCCAGCAGCTTGCCGCGTTCACCCCTCCACTTT
CDR3aa: CASSLPRSPLHF

abundance: NA
v_gene: TRBV28
j_gene: TRBJ1-2
d_gene: NA
CDR3nt: TGTGCCAGCAGCATCCTTAGGGCTAACTATGGCTACACCTTC
CDR3aa: CASSILRANYGYTF

abundance: NA
v_gene: TRBV6-2/TRBV6-3
j_gene: TRBJ2-4
d_gene: TRBD2
CDR3nt: TGTGCCAGCAGTAGCGGGGCGCTAGCCAAAAACATTCAGTACTTC
CDR3aa: CASSSGALAKNIQYF

abundance: NA
v_gene: TRBV29-1
j_gene: TRBJ2-7
d_gene: NA
CDR3nt: TGCAGCGCCCGGACAGCCAACTACGAGCAGTACTTC
CDR3aa: CSARTANYEQYF

abundance: NA
v_gene: TRBV5-5
j_gene: TRBJ1-2
d_gene: NA
CDR3nt: TGTGCCAGCAGCTGGGGCCCATATGGCTACACCTTC
CDR3aa: CASSWGPYGYTF